The sequence of this T cell receptor (beta chain) was determined in a study of shared clonotypes between healthy human individuals. Study results and limitations: Rarefaction analysis demonstrated incomplete sorted-subset sequencing notwithstanding large depth.

Libraries were prepared by immunoSEQ multiplex PCR; TCRdb keeps only in-frame clonotypes and omits some of them. The table shows 600,000 to 700,000 clones, with around 73% occurring only once. Comments on this clone: Its antigen is currently unknown.

The sample taken for sequencing was memory CD4+ T cells sorted from blood. The subset here: CD45RA-negative fraction. The TCR was taken from a woman younger than 45 in good health.

In DNA form, the CDR3 reads TGTGCCAGCAGTTTCCGATTGCACTACAATGAGCAGTTCTTC. Its translation is CASSFRLHYNEQFF. The chain has TRBV27 and TRBJ2-1; D is unresolved. Trimming stripped 3 bases from V and 3 bases from J, with 9 bases between. CDR1 MNHEY and CDR2 SMNVEV come from the germline V gene (reference sequence). CDR3 size: 14 residues.